Sequencing of this T cell receptor beta chain was carried out in a study of cytotoxic CD8 clonotypes in ibrutinib-treated CLL. Looking at the study overall: Following treatment for a median roughly twelve months, range 6 to 36, response samples were then taken. The average sample held approximately 240,000 productive templates and 85,000 to 100,000 productive rearrangements.

Using immunoSEQ multiplex PCR, the repertoire was profiled, and TCRdb retains in-frame clones only, with some absent. This sample has roughly 200,000 clones, with more than 75% found just once. The CDR3 covers 15 residues. V shed 2 bases, J shed 6 bases, and the junction held 5 bases outside the gene matches. CDR1 KGHSH and CDR2 LQKENI come from the germline V gene. For this clone: The same CDR3 also results from other DNA sequences found in this sample.

V gene TRBV18 combines with J gene TRBJ1-5; 9 nucleotides align to TRBD1. Sequences were derived from PBMCs, sampled after 12 months of ibrutinib treatment. This clonotype was sampled from a human donor with chronic lymphocytic leukemia. The CDR3 DNA is TGTGCCAGCTCACCAACAGGGGGCGCGGGTCAGCCCCAGCATTTT. Protein sequence: CASSPTGGAGQPQHF.